This T cell receptor beta chain was recovered during a study of T cells in Graves' hyperthyroidism and ophthalmopathy (dated by TCRdb to between 2018 and 2021). In terms of the full investigation: To identify TCR V-J signatures that set the groups apart, the researchers used a discovery cohort of 90 to 100 patients, made up of roughly 45 with Graves' ophthalmopathy and about 55 with stable Graves' hyperthyroidism. Prospective prediction of ophthalmopathy was tested in an independent validation cohort of approximately 18 hyperthyroidism patients and 17 patients who later progressed to ophthalmopathy. For training and testing, the 100 or so patients in the discovery cohort were randomly divided in a 7:3 ratio. In addition, the study compared T-cell repertoires in thyroid tissue and in blood from roughly six Graves' hyperthyroidism patients. After sampling, hyperthyroidism patients received methimazole starting at 30 mg daily, and ophthalmopathy patients received high-dose intravenous methylprednisolone. The paper reports TCR Vbeta CDR3 sequencing of roughly 140 peripheral blood samples: 43 ophthalmopathy, roughly 80 hyperthyroidism and approximately 17 progressor patients.

Amplification of TCR beta CDR3 regions was carried out from RNA transcripts. The TCR CDR3 was subjected to a first round of RT-PCR using the HTBI primer set and the Qiagen OneStep RT-PCR kit. A second multiplex PCR round built the libraries, followed by size selection and purification. The libraries were sequenced on an Illumina HiSeq2000 using paired-end 100 bp reads. The original methods were these. SOAPnuke was used to process the raw data, removing reads that contained adapters or uncalled bases, had a mean Phred below 15, or lacked an exact match to the constant primer or identifier. High-quality paired reads were merged using COPE v1.2.5, and each unique nucleotide sequence was defined as a clonotype. MiTCR v1.1 was used to align the clonotypes against IMGT TRBV, TRBD and TRBJ reference segments. Analysis was restricted to V-J combinations with a frequency above 0.0001, which covered roughly 99% of repertoires. The TCS score was defined as F50 (clonal expansion) divided by E x V (chaos), with BLOSUM62-based TCRdist calculated between CDR3 peptides within each V-J. Welch's t-statistics and random forest reduced several hundred V-J features to 13, which were used in a naive Bayes classifier (R e1071). The similarity between thyroid and blood repertoires was quantified using the Morisita-Horn index. The raw public data were reprocessed by TCRdb itself: fastp quality trimming at Q25, MiXCR clonotype calling, in-frame beta chains only. When rows share a CDR3 protein, they turn into one entry using the most common DNA and genes. The V and J calls reflect TCRdb's pipeline rather than the authors' work. A total of 500,000 to 800,000 distinct CDR3 sequences appear in this sample, over 40% of them only once. The ten largest clones take up less than 8.5% of the sample.

From the germline V gene, CDR1 is SGHTA and CDR2 is FQGTGA. The germline V end is reduced by 1 base and the J end by 2 bases; junction bases left unmatched: 6. Taken from cysteine to phenylalanine, the CDR3 has 16 residues. Only the CDR3 part of the read is kept: 48 bases, read in frame from the first base. Findings and caveats that apply to the study as a whole: In validation, the model predicted progression to ophthalmopathy with around 71% sensitivity and 72% to 85% specificity, a median of 6.5 months before onset. Sample size was not statistically predetermined, and investigators were not blinded to group allocation. Most expanded thyroid clonotypes (frequency above 0.001) were also found in blood, which suggests that blood repertoires may mirror thyroid immune responses. In cross-validation, a model built on a 13 V-J signature told ophthalmopathy apart from stable hyperthyroidism with over 85% sensitivity and approximately 84% specificity, and in testing the same model reached 80%/75%.

Exclusion was applied to patients with uncontrolled infections, other autoimmune diseases, pregnancy or lactation. Diagnoses were based on clinical symptoms, serum thyroxine and TRAb, thyroid ultrasound and orbital computed tomography. Total RNA was extracted with Trizol reagent, and quality was checked on an Agilent 2100 Bioanalyzer. Remarks on this clonotype: The target of this receptor is not known. The input lacks base qualities; no much larger clone sits a single base away.

The V and J genes are TRBV7-3 and TRBJ2-7, with 9 bases aligning to TRBD1. The TCR was taken from an adult man with Graves' disease, either hyperthyroidism or ophthalmopathy (not recorded which). The sample was peripheral blood or thyroid tissue (not recorded which). The CDR3 region: CASSLSGTGYAYEQYF. The DNA sequence follows: TGTGCCAGCAGCTTAAGCGGGACAGGGTACGCCTACGAGCAGTACTTC.